This T cell receptor beta chain was retrieved from a study of T cells in Graves' hyperthyroidism and ophthalmopathy. Study-wide context: At initial diagnosis, before any treatment had begun, peripheral blood was obtained. General study points: Among thyroid clonotypes expanded above 0.001, most also appeared in blood.

Amplified TCR beta CDR3 regions came from RNA transcripts. When the TCR CDR3 underwent first-round RT-PCR, the HTBI primer set was used. TCRdb reanalysed the multiplex PCR reads using MiXCR and keeps one entry per CDR3 protein. In the table there are about 270,000 distinct CDR3 sequences, roughly 15% of which are singletons. This clonotype was seen at least ten times. Its antigen is currently unknown. The CDR3 is made up of 14 amino acids. The germline V gene encodes CDR1 MDHEN and CDR2 SYDVKM. Trimming removed 5 bases from V and 2 bases from J, with 12 bases in between. Thyroid ultrasound, orbital computed tomography, clinical symptoms, and serum thyroxine and TRAb underpinned diagnoses. A sample of blood taken at first hyperthyroidism diagnosis preceded any ophthalmopathy symptoms.

What was sequenced was blood. The chain employs TRBV28 and TRBJ2-5; D is undetermined. This clonotype was sampled from a woman between 50 and 59 years old with Graves' hyperthyroidism that later progressed to Graves' ophthalmopathy. The CDR3 bases are TGTGCCAGCAGTGATGCGCCGGGTCAAGAGACCCAGTACTTC. Its translation is CASSDAPGQETQYF.